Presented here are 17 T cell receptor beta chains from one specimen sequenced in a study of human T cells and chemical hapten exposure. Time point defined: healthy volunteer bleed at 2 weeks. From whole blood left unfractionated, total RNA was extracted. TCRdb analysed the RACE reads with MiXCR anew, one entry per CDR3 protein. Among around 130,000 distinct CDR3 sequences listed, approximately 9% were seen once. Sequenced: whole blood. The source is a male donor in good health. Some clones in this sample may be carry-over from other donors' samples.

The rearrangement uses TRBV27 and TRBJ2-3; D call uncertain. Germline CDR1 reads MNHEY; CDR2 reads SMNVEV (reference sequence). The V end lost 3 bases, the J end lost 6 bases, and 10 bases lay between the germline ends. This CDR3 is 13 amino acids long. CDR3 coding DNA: TGTGCCAGCAGTTTTGCTCTCGCTGATACGCAGTATTTT. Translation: CASSFALADTQYF.

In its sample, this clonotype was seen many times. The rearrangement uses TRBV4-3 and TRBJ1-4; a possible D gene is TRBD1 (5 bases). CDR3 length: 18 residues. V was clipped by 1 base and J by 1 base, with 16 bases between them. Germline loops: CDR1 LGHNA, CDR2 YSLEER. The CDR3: CASSQAPGGRGTNEKLFF. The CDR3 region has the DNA TGCGCCAGCAGCCAAGCCCCGGGAGGGAGGGGAACTAATGAAAAACTGTTTTTT.

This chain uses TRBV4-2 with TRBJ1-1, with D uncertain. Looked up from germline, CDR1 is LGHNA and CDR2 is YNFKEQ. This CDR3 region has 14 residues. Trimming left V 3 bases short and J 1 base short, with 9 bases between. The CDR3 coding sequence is TGTGCCAGCAGCCAGGCTGCCTCGAACACTGAAGCTTTCTTT. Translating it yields CASSQAASNTEAFF.

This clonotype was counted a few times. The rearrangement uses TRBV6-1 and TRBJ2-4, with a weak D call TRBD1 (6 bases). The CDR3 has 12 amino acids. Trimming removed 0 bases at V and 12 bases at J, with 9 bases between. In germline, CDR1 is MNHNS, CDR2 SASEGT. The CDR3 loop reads CASSEARTDQYF. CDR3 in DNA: TGTGCCAGCAGTGAAGCGCGGACAGATCAGTACTTC.

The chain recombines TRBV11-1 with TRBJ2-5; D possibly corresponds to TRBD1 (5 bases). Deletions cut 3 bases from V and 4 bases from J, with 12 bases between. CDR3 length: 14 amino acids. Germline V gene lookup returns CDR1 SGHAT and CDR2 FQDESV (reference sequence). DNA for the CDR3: TGTGCCAGCAGCTTTGGGCAGGGAAGAGAGACCCAGTACTTC. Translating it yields CASSFGQGRETQYF.

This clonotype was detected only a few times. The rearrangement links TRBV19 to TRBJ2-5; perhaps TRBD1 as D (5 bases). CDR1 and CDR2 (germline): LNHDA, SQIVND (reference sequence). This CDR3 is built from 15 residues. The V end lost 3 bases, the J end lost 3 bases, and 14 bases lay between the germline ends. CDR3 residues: CASSIGWAGKETQYF. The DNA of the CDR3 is TGTGCCAGTAGTATTGGCTGGGCAGGGAAAGAGACCCAGTACTTC.

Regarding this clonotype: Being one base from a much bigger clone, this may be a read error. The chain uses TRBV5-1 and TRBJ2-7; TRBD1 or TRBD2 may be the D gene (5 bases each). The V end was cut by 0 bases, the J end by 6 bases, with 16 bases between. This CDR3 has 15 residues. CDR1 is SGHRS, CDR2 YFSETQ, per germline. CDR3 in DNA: TGCGCCAGCAGCTTGGGTCGGGGAAGAGACAGCGAGCAGTACTTC. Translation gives CASSLGRGRDSEQYF.

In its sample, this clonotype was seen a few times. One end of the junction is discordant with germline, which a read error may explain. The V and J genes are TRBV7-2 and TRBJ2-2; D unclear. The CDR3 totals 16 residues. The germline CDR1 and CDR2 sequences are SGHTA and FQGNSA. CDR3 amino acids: CASSVAGNPNTGELFF. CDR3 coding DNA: TGTGCCAGCAGCGTAGCTGGGAATCCGAACACCGGGGAGCTGTTTTTT.

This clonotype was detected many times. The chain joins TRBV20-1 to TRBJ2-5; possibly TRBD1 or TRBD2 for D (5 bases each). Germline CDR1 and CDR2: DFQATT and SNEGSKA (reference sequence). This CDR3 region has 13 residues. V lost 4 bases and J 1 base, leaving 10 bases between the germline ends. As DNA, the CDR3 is TGCAGTGCTACCGGGACCTTCCAAGAGACCCAGTACTTC. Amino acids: CSATGTFQETQYF.

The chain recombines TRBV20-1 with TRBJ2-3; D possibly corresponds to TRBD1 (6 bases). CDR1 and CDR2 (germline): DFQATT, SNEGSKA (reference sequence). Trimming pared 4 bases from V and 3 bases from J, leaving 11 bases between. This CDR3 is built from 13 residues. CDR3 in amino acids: CSAIPGETDTQYF. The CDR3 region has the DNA TGCAGTGCTATCCCAGGGGAGACAGATACGCAGTATTTT.

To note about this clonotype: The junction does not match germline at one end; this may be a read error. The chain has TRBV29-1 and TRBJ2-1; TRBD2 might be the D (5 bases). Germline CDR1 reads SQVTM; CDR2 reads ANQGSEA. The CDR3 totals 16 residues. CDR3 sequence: CSIDGLSGVAYNEQFF. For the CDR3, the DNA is TGTAGCATTGATGGACTCAGCGGAGTGGCCTACAATGAGCAGTTCTTC.

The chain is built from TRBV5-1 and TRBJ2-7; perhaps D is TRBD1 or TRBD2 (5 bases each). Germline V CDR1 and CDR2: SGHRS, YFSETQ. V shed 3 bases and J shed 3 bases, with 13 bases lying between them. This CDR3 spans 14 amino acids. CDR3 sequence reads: CASSSGTDLYEQYF. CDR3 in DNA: TGCGCCAGCAGCTCCGGGACGGACCTCTACGAGCAGTACTTC.

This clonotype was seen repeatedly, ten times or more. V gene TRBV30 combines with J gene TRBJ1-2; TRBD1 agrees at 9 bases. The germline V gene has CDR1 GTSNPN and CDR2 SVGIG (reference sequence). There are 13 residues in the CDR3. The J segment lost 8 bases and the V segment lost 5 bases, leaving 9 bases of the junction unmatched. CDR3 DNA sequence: TGTGCCTGGCAAACAGGGGGCGCCGAAGGCTACACCTTC. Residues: CAWQTGGAEGYTF.

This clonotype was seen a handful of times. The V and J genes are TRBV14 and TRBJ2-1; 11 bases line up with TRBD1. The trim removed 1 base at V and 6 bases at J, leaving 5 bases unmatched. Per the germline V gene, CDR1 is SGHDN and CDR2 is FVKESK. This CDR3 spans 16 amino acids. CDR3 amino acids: CASSQVGQGAGNEQFF. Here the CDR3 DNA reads TGTGCCAGCAGCCAAGTAGGACAGGGGGCGGGCAATGAGCAGTTCTTC.

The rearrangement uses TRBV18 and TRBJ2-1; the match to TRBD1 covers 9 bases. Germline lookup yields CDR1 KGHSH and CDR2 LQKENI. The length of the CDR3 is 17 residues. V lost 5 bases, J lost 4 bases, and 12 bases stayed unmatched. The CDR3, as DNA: TGTGCCAGCTCAATACCGGGACAGGGCCCCCATTACAATGAGCAGTTCTTC. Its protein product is CASSIPGQGPHYNEQFF. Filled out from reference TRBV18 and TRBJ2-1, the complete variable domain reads NAGVMQNPRHLVRRRGQEARLRCSPMKGHSHVYWYRQLPEEGLKFMVYLQKENIIDESGMPKERFSAEFPKEGPSILRIQQVVRGDSAAYFCASSIPGQGPHYNEQFFGPGTRLTVL.

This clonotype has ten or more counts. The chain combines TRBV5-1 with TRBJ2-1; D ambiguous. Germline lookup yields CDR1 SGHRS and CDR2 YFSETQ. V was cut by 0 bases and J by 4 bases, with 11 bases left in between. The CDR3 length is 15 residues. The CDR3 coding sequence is TGCGCCAGCAGCTTGGGGGTAGCAGATTACAATGAGCAGTTCTTC. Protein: CASSLGVADYNEQFF.

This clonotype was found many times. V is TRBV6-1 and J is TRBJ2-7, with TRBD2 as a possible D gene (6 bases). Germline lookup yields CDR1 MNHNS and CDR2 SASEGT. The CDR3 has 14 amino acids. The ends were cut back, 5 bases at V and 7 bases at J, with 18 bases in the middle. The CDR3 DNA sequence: TGTGCCAGCAGTTTCGGAGGGCAGGGCAGGGAGCAGTACTTC. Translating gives CASSFGGQGREQYF.